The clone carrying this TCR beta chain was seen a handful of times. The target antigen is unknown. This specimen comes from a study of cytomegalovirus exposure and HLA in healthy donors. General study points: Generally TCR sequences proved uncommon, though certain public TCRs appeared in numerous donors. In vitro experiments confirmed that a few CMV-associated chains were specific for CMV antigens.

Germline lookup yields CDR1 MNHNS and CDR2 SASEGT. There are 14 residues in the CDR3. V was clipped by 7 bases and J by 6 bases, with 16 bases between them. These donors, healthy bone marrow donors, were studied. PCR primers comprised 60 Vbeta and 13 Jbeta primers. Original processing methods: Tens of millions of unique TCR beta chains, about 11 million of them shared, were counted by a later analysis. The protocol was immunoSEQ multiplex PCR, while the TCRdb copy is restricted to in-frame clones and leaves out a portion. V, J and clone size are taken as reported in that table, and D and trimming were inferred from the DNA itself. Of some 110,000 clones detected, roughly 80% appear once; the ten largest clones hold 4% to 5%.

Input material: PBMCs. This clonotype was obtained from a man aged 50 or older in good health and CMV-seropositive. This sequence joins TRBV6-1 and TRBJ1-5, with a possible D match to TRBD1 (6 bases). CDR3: CASMVRQESQPQHF. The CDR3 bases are TGTGCCAGCATGGTCAGACAGGAGTCTCAGCCCCAGCATTTT.